The 17 T cell receptor beta chains below all came from one sample that was sequenced in a study of T cell responses to AZD1222 COVID-19 vaccine. Profiling relied on immunoSEQ multiplex PCR, and the TCRdb table lists in-frame clones only, not all of them. The sample contains around 100,000 clones, approximately 89% of which appear only once. This sample comprised peripheral blood, obtained on day 0 of AZD1222 vaccination. These receptors originate from an adult in good health.

The CDR3 bases are TGTGCCAGTGGACTAACAGGCCCAGGGACCCAGTACTTC. Protein product: CASGLTGPGTQYF. The chain has TRBV19 and TRBJ2-5; possibly TRBD2 for D (6 bases). Trimming cost V 8 bases and J 7 bases, with 17 bases left between them. Germline V CDR1 and CDR2: LNHDA, SQIVND (reference sequence). CDR3 length: 13 amino acids.

The gene calls are TRBV9 and TRBJ1-6; 7 bases agree with TRBD1. Germline V gene sequence: CDR1 SGDLS, CDR2 YYNGEE. The CDR3 spans 14 residues. Trimming at V came to 4 bases and at J to 7 bases, leaving 5 bases not matched to a gene. The CDR3 nucleotides read TGTGCCAGCAGCACGAGCAGGGGGAATTCACCCCTCCACTTT. Translation gives CASSTSRGNSPLHF.

This clone was picked up one time. V gene TRBV5-1 combines with J gene TRBJ1-1; the D gene is possibly TRBD1 (5 bases). V lost 4 bases to trimming and J lost 5 bases, with 15 bases between them. Germline V gene sequence: CDR1 SGHRS, CDR2 YFSETQ. The CDR3 is 14 amino acids. CDR3 amino acids: CASSPGTARTEAFF. The DNA for the CDR3 is TGCGCCAGCAGCCCCGGGACGGCGCGGACTGAAGCTTTCTTT.

The gene calls are TRBV24-1 and TRBJ2-5; D possibly uses TRBD1 or TRBD2 (5 bases each). CDR3 length: 13 residues. Germline V gene data show CDR1 as KGHDR and CDR2 as SFDVKD. Trimming stripped 6 bases from V and 3 bases from J, with 10 bases between. The CDR3 spells CATSQGTEETQYF. Written as DNA, the CDR3 is TGTGCCACCAGTCAAGGGACGGAAGAGACCCAGTACTTC.

The rearrangement uses TRBV9 and TRBJ2-3, with D perhaps being TRBD1 or TRBD2 (5 bases each). Per the germline V gene, CDR1 is SGDLS and CDR2 is YYNGEE. Trimming cost V 4 bases and J 2 bases, with 17 bases left between them. There are 16 residues in the CDR3. In DNA form, the CDR3 reads TGTGCCAGCAGCTCCCCGGTGAGGGGCCACACAGATACGCAGTATTTT. It yields the protein CASSSPVRGHTDTQYF.

This clone has a handful of counts. J is TRBJ1-3 and V is TRBV19, with unresolved D. CDR3 length: 14 amino acids. CDR1 and CDR2 (germline): LNHDA, SQIVND (reference sequence). V was pared by 9 bases and J by 0 bases, with 12 bases between. The DNA of the CDR3 is TGTGCCAGCGTAGTTGACCACTCTGGAAACACCATATATTTT. This translates into CASVVDHSGNTIYF.

The genes are TRBV18 and TRBJ2-3; 8 nucleotides match TRBD1. CDR1 KGHSH and CDR2 LQKENI come from the germline V gene. The CDR3 is made up of 14 amino acids. The trim removed 3 bases at V and 1 base at J, leaving 0 bases unmatched. The CDR3 loop reads CASSPTGGTDTQYF. The CDR3 bases are TGTGCCAGCTCACCGACAGGGGGCACAGATACGCAGTATTTT.

This clone was picked up a small number of times. As DNA, the CDR3 is TGTGCCAGCAGCTTGGGGACAGGGGGCATTTCACCCCTCCACTTT. It is translated as CASSLGTGGISPLHF. This rearrangement joins TRBV11-1 to TRBJ1-6; 12 nucleotides align to TRBD1. The CDR3 spans 15 residues. Per the germline V gene, CDR1 is SGHAT and CDR2 is FQDESV (reference sequence). Germline trimming cut 3 bases from V and 9 bases from J; bases unmatched to any gene: 3.

This clone was seen once. DNA of the CDR3: TGTGCCACAGGGTCGTTCGGTCAGCCCCAGCATTTT. It specifies CATGSFGQPQHF. This rearrangement joins TRBV5-8 to TRBJ1-5; tentative D call: TRBD1 (5 bases). The length of the CDR3 is 12 residues. V lost 9 bases, J lost 6 bases, and 13 bases lay in between. Germline V gene lookup returns CDR1 SGHTS and CDR2 YDEGEE. Using reference TRBV5-8 and TRBJ1-5 for the parts outside the CDR3, the full variable domain is EAGVTQSPTHLIKTRGQQATLRCSPISGHTSVYWYQQALGLGLQFLLWYDEGEERNRGNFPPRFSGRQFPNYSSELNVNALELEDSALYLCATGSFGQPQHFGDGTRLSIL.

This chain links TRBV12-3 or TRBV12-4 with TRBJ1-3, with no clear D. The CDR3 is 13 amino acids. V gave up 10 bases and J gave up 9 bases, with 19 bases separating them. CDR3 DNA: TGTGCCATCTCAAAAAAATCAGGAGGCACCATATATTTT. The encoded protein is CAISKKSGGTIYF.

The J gene is TRBJ2-1, the V gene TRBV5-1; weak D call: TRBD2 (6 bases). The germline gives CDR1 SGHRS, CDR2 YFSETQ. This CDR3 is 14 amino acids long. Trimming cost V 4 bases and J 8 bases, with 16 bases left between them. The CDR3 reads CASSPFRLEDEQFF. DNA of the CDR3: TGCGCCAGCAGCCCGTTTAGACTAGAGGATGAGCAGTTCTTC. The full variable domain, in which reference TRBV5-1 and TRBJ2-1 provide the parts outside the CDR3, is KAGVTQTPRYLIKTRGQQVTLSCSPISGHRSVSWYQQTPGQGLQFLFEYFSETQRNKGNFPGRFSGRQFSNSRSEMNVSTLELGDSALYLCASSPFRLEDEQFFGPGTRLTVL.

The chain employs TRBV3-1 (or the pseudogene TRBV3-2) and TRBJ1-3; D call uncertain. This CDR3 has 13 residues. CDR1 LGHDT and CDR2 YNNKEL come from the germline V gene (reference sequence). V was clipped by 2 bases and J by 0 bases, with 2 bases between them. CDR3 in amino acids: CASSQPSGNTIYF. The CDR3 DNA reads as TGTGCCAGCAGCCAACCCTCTGGAAACACCATATATTTT.

This chain uses TRBV3-1 (or the pseudogene TRBV3-2) with TRBJ1-2; D gene ambiguous. This CDR3 comprises 14 residues. The germline CDR1 and CDR2 sequences are LGHDT and YNNKEL (reference sequence). V was trimmed by 6 bases and J by 0 bases, leaving 11 bases between them. The CDR3 sequence is CASRSKGTNYGYTF. In nucleotides, the CDR3 is TGTGCCAGCAGGAGCAAAGGGACTAACTATGGCTACACCTTC.

This chain joins TRBV19 and TRBJ1-1; no clear D gene. The CDR3 spans 15 residues. Trimming removed 3 bases from V and 4 bases from J, with 15 bases in between. Looked up from germline, CDR1 is LNHDA and CDR2 is SQIVND (reference sequence). The CDR3 coding sequence is TGTGCCAGTAGTATCGTAGACCTGGGCGGCACTGAAGCTTTCTTT. It encodes CASSIVDLGGTEAFF. The entire variable domain, with the rest obtained from reference TRBV19 and TRBJ1-1, is as follows: DGGITQSPKYLFRKEGQNVTLSCEQNLNHDAMYWYRQDPGQGLRLIYYSQIVNDFQKGDIAEGYSVSREKKESFPLTVTSAQKNPTAFYLCASSIVDLGGTEAFFGQGTRLTVV.

V gene TRBV18 combines with J gene TRBJ2-1, with D unclear. The V end was cut by 5 bases, the J end by 6 bases, with 11 bases between. The CDR3 is made up of 13 amino acids. Germline loops: CDR1 KGHSH, CDR2 LQKENI. CDR3: CASSAAQSNEQFF. CDR3 nucleotides: TGTGCCAGCTCAGCGGCACAGAGCAATGAGCAGTTCTTC.

A few counts support this clone. The chain's CDR3 is CASSASQETQYF. DNA for the CDR3: TGTGCCAGCAGCGCCAGCCAAGAGACCCAGTACTTC. The rearrangement joins TRBV25-1 to TRBJ2-5; D is undetermined. This CDR3 region has 12 residues. V was pared by 6 bases and J by 1 base, with 6 bases between. Germline CDR1 is MGHDK and CDR2 is SYGVNS.

The chain recombines TRBV9 with TRBJ2-6, with D perhaps TRBD1 (5 bases). Per germline, CDR1 SGDLS and CDR2 YYNGEE. The CDR3 has 15 amino acids. Trimming shortened V by 4 bases and J by 1 base, and 9 bases separated the two germline ends. DNA for the CDR3: TGTGCCAGCAGCTTCAAGGGGTCTGGGGCCAACGTCCTGACTTTC. This gives the protein CASSFKGSGANVLTF.